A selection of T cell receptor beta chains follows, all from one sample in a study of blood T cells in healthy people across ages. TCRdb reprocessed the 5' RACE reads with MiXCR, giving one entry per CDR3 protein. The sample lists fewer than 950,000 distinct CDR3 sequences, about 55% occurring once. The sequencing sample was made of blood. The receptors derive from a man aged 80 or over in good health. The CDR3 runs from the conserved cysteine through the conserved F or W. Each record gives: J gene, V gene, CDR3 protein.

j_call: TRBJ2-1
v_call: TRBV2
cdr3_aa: CASSTEGGFYNEQFF

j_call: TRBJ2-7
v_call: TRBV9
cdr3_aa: CASSASGAGVYEQYF

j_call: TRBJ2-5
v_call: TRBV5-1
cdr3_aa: CASSLGDEGETQYF

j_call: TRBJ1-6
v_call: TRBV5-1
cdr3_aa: CASGGTGLSSYNSPLHF

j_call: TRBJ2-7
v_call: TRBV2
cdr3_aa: CASSYALYEQYF

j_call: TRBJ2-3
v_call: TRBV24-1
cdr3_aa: CATSDFQRGSTDTQYF

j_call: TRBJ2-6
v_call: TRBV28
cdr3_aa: CASMPGTGSIGSGANVLTF

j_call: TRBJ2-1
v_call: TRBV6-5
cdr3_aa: CASSYRLDNPNEQFF

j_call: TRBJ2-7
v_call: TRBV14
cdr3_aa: CASIQIAGGGNEQYF

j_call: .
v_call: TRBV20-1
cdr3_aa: CSARDVGLKPYNEQYF

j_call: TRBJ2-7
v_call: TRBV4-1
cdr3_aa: CASSQDQRAGYEQYF

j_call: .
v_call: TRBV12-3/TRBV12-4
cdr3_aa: CASSSSGRDIQYF

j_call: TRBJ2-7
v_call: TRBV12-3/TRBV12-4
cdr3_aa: CASSRVSSYEQYF

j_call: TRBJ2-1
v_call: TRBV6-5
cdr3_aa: CASSYSPITSGRQFF

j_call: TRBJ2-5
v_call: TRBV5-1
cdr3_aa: CASSFGMMGGRETQYF

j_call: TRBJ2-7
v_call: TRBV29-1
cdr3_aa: CSVVGDPYEQYF

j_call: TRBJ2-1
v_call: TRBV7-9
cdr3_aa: CASSLGLASGDEQFF

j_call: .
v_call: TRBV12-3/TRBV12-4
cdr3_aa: CASSLASGRLGEQYF

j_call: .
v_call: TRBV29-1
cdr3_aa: CSVGMGYEQYF

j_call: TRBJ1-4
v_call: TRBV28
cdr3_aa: CASSAAVREKLFF

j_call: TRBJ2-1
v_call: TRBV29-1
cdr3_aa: CSVPNGVNEQFF

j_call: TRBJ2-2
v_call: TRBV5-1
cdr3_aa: CASSPFGVDTGELFF

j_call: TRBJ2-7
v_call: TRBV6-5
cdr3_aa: CASRPGLAGVSEQYF

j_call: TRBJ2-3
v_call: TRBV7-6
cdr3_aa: CASSSLPLSTDTQYF

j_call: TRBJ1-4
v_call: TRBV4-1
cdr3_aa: CASSRLEGVGEKLFF

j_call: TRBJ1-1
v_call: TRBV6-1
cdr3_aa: CASKIQGNTETFF

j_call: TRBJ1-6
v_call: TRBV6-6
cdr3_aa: CASGGGRYNSPLHF

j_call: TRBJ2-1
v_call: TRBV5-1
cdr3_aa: CASSRPRQGSDEQFF

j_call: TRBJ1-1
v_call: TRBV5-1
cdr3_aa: CASSLASGRVNTEAFF

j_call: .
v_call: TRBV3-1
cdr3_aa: CASSRAGDGGEQYF

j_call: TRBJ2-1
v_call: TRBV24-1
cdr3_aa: CATSDLETSGKHNEQFF

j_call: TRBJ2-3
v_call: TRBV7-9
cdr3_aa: CASSWASSGRAGDTQYF

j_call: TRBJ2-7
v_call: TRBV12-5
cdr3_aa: CASGFRLSYEQYF

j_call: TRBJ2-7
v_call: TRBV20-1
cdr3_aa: CSAGGTSDYEQYF

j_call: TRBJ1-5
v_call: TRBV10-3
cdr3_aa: CASNDQTGKRQPQHF

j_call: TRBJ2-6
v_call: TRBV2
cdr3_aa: CASRSTPSGANVLTF

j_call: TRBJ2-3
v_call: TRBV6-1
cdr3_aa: CASRGSGGVYAYF

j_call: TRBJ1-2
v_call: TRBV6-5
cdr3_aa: CASSATAPYGYTF

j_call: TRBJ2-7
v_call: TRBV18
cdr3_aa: CASSPGGDYEQYF

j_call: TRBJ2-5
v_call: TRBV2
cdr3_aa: CATRGLAVRAQYF

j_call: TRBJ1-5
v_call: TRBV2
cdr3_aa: CASSLQGRDQPQHF

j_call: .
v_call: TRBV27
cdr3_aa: CASSFRVGWETQYF

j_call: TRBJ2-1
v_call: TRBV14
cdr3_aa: CTSSQVINEQFF

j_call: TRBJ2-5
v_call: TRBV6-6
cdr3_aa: CASKASYQETQYF

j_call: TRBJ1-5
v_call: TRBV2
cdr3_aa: CASTTRGQRNQPQHF

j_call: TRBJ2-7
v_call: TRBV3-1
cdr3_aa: CASSPGKGGIEQYF

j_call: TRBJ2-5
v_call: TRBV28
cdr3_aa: CASSPQGWGELAETQYF

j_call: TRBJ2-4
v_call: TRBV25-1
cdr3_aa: CASSVRGGLSSYNEQYF

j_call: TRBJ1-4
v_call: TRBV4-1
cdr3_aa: CASLKEITGEEKLFF

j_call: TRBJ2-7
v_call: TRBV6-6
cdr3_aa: CASSYGLAGTSLYEQYF

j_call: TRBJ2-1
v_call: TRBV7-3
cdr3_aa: CASSWTGGNSSYNEQFF

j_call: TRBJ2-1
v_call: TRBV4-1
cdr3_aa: CASSPTRSGRRNEQFF

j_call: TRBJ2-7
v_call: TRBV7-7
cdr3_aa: CASSPPPGTRVFYEQYF

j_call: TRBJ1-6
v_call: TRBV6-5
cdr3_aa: CASSWTGQGAYNSPLHF

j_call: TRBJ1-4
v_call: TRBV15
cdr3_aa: CATLFDRGTNEKLFF

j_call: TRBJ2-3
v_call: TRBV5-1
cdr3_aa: CASSASRGRYAYF

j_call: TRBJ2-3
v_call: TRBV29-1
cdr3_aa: CSVELHRTDTQYF

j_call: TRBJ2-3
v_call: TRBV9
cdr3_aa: CAGSVVGAADTQYF

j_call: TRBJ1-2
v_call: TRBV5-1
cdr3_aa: CASSGDRGGYGYTF

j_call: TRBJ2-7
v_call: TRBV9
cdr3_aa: CASSVDTNEQYF